This TCR beta chain appears in the sequencing data of a study of CD8 T cells in Susac syndrome. Germline-derived CDR1 and CDR2 are MDHEN and SYDVKM. The CDR3 spans 12 residues. Trimming removed 6 bases from V and 7 bases from J; junction bases left unmatched: 1. With random hexamers, about 0.5 to 1 ug RNA was reverse transcribed. The amplification used immunoSEQ multiplex PCR on TCR beta CDR3; it spanned 54 Vbeta and 13 Jbeta. From the immunoSEQ multiplex PCR reads, TCRdb called clonotypes with MiXCR, one entry per CDR3 protein. Of around 280,000 distinct CDR3 sequences in the sample, more than 75% were seen once. Sequencing of TCR beta covered CD8+ and CD4+ T cells obtained from blood. Through negative isolation, CD4+ and CD8+ T cells were obtained, while TEMRA cells were enriched using FACS.

This TCR was sampled from a human donor with multiple sclerosis. The rearrangement links TRBV28 to TRBJ2-1; 9 positions agree with TRBD1. Sequenced material: CD8+ T cells from PBMCs. CDR3 amino acids: CASRTGGNEQFF. The DNA of the CDR3 is TGTGCCAGCAGGACAGGGGGGAATGAGCAGTTCTTC.